Presented here are 8 T cell receptor beta chains from one specimen sequenced in a study of cytomegalovirus exposure and HLA in healthy donors. PCR amplification relied on 60 Vbeta primers (plus 13 Jbeta primers). Assay: immunoSEQ multiplex PCR; the TCRdb copy retains only in-frame clones and omits some. The data contain about 160,000 clones, around 80% of them singletons. The specimen sequenced was PBMCs. The receptors shown here come from a man aged 40-55 years in good health and CMV-seronegative.

This chain links TRBV29-1 with TRBJ2-5, with a tentative D call TRBD1 (6 bases). Trimming stripped 0 bases from V and 5 bases from J, with 19 bases between. The CDR3 runs 16 residues. Germline V gene sequence: CDR1 SQVTM, CDR2 ANQGSEA. The CDR3 loop reads CSVEDRDTPPGETQYF. CDR3 nucleotide sequence: TGCAGCGTTGAAGATCGGGACACTCCCCCCGGGGAGACCCAGTACTTC.

The gene calls are TRBV7-9 and TRBJ1-5; TRBD1 matches 8 bases. The CDR3 has 15 residues. Looked up from germline, CDR1 is SEHNR and CDR2 is FQNEAQ (reference sequence). V gave up 4 bases and J gave up 4 bases; unmatched junction bases: 6. This CDR3 reads CASSSRTGGNQPQHF. For the CDR3, the DNA is TGTGCCAGCAGCTCGCGAACAGGGGGTAATCAGCCCCAGCATTTT.

The V and J genes are TRBV11-1 and TRBJ2-1; 9 bases align to TRBD2. The CDR3 contains 16 residues. Germline CDR1 reads SGHAT; CDR2 reads FQDESV (reference sequence). Losses at the gene ends were 6 bases for V and 0 bases for J; bases not matched to a gene: 6. DNA of the CDR3: TGTGCCAGCAGTTTAAGTAGCGGGAGCTCCTACAATGAGCAGTTCTTC. This codes for CASSLSSGSSYNEQFF. Variable domain in full (rest from reference TRBV11-1 and TRBJ2-1): EAEVAQSPRYKITEKSQAVAFWCDPISGHATLYWYRQILGQGPELLVQFQDESVVDDSQLPKDRFSAERLKGVDSTLKIQPAELGDSAMYLCASSLSSGSSYNEQFFGPGTRLTVL.

This clone turned up a few times. The rearrangement links TRBV11-2 to TRBJ2-1; 8 nucleotides agree with TRBD2. J was trimmed by 7 bases and V by 6 bases; bases with no gene match: 11. The CDR3 length is 15 residues. Germline CDR1 and CDR2: SGHAT and FQNNGV. The CDR3 is CASSLSGGPLNEQFF. The CDR3 nucleotides read TGTGCCAGCAGTCTGAGCGGGGGCCCTCTTAATGAGCAGTTCTTC.

The CDR3 protein is CASSPGDRPFYEQYF. The CDR3 DNA reads TGTGCCAGCAGCCCCGGGGACAGGCCCTTCTACGAGCAGTACTTC. V usage is TRBV11-2 and J usage is TRBJ2-5; 8 bases are shared with TRBD1. TRBJ2-7 explains the end of the DNA better; the J call may be wrong. Germline V gene data show CDR1 as SGHAT and CDR2 as FQNNGV. The CDR3 loop spans 15 amino acids.

The rearrangement joins TRBV2 to TRBJ2-5; D is possibly TRBD1 (5 bases). The V end was cut by 6 bases, the J end by 1 base, with 15 bases between. This CDR3 is 15 amino acids long. Germline V gene data show CDR1 as SNHLY and CDR2 as FYNNEI. DNA of the CDR3: TGTGCCAGCAGAAGACCCACAGGTCTCCAAGAGACCCAGTACTTC. This codes for CASRRPTGLQETQYF.

This clone showed up just a few times. V usage is TRBV2 and J usage is TRBJ1-6; D perhaps matches TRBD1 (6 bases). In germline, CDR1 is SNHLY, CDR2 FYNNEI. V was trimmed by 6 bases and J by 9 bases, leaving 9 bases between them. CDR3 length: 12 residues. For the CDR3, the DNA is TGTGCCAGCAGGGACAGAGGTTCACCCCTCCACTTT. Protein sequence: CASRDRGSPLHF.

V usage is TRBV29-1 and J usage is TRBJ2-1; 7 positions match TRBD1. CDR3 size: 16 residues. Germline CDR1 SQVTM, CDR2 ANQGSEA. The junction had 7 bases not matched to a gene; V was cut back by 1 base and J by 1 base. The CDR3: CSVEGDSYRSYNEQFF. The DNA for the CDR3 is TGCAGCGTTGAAGGGGACAGCTACAGATCCTACAATGAGCAGTTCTTC.